This T cell receptor (beta chain) was profiled in a study of blood T cells in healthy people across ages. Study-wide findings and caveats: Getting older went along with TCR beta diversity per million T cells dropping roughly linearly.

A sample-barcoded 5' primer and a J-beta primer mix were used in a second PCR of roughly 7 to 11 cycles. TCRdb ran MiXCR on the 5' RACE reads and lists one entry per CDR3 protein. The repertoire holds roughly 1.5 million distinct CDR3 sequences, with roughly 43% as singletons. The CDR3 consists of 12 residues. Trimming removed 4 bases at V and 2 bases at J, with 9 bases between. The V gene's germline CDR1 is SQVTM and CDR2 ANQGSEA. This clonotype was seen at least ten times. What it recognizes is unknown. This TCR came from a woman aged 18-35 years in good health. The rearrangement links TRBV29-1 to TRBJ2-7; the D is unclear. Sequenced: blood. CDR3 DNA: TGCAGCGTTGGCAGGTCAACCTACGAGCAGTACTTC. Protein sequence: CSVGRSTYEQYF.